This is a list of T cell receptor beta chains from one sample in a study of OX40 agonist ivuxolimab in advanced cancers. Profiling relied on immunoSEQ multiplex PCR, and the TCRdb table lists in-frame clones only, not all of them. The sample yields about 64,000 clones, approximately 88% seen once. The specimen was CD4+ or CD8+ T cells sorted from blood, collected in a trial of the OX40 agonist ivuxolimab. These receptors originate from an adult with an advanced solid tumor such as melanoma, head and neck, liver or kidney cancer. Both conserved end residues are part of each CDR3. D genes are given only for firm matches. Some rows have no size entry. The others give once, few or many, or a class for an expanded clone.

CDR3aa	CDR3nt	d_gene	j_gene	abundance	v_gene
CASSEGGASGQPQHF	TGTGCCAGCAGTGAAGGCGGGGCGTCCGGGCAGCCCCAGCATTTT	NA	TRBJ1-5	NA	TRBV2
CASSSRGGTGELFF	TGCGCCAGCAGCTCCCGGGGTGGCACCGGGGAGCTGTTTTTT	NA	TRBJ2-2	NA	TRBV5-1
CASSLGPGQEYGYTF	TGTGCCAGCAGCTTGGGACCGGGACAGGAATATGGCTACACCTTC	TRBD1	TRBJ1-2	once	TRBV5-5
CASTNRGSNTEAFF	TGTGCCAGCACCAACCGGGGGTCGAACACTGAAGCTTTCTTT	NA	TRBJ1-1	NA	TRBV11-2
CASSYSEEGEKLFF	TGTGCCAGCAGTTACTCGGAAGAGGGGGAAAAACTGTTTTTT	NA	TRBJ1-4	NA	TRBV6-5
CASSTSASNQPQHF	TGTGCCAGTAGTACCAGCGCTAGCAATCAGCCCCAGCATTTT	NA	TRBJ1-5	medium-sized	TRBV19
CASSQDQETQYF	TGTGCCAGCAGCCAGGACCAAGAGACCCAGTACTTC	NA	TRBJ2-5	NA	TRBV2
CASKLKQSRANVLTF	TGTGCCAGCAAACTCAAACAAAGTCGGGCCAACGTCCTGACTTTC	NA	TRBJ2-6	NA	TRBV9
CAWSVRQREAFF	TGTGCCTGGAGTGTGCGACAGCGGGAAGCTTTCTTT	NA	TRBJ1-1	few	TRBV30
CASSSGGGRTDTQYF	TGTGCCAGCTCATCGGGCGGGGGCCGAACAGATACGCAGTATTTT	NA	TRBJ2-3	NA	TRBV18
CASSFEGGDGYTF	TGTGCCAGCAGTTTTGAGGGCGGAGATGGCTACACCTTC	NA	TRBJ1-2	NA	TRBV5-5
CASGSGGAGYEQFF	TGTGCCAGCGGTAGCGGGGGGGCCGGGTATGAGCAGTTCTTC	TRBD2	TRBJ2-1	NA	TRBV28
CASSGGLAGGETQYF	TGTGCCAGCAGCGGTGGACTAGCGGGAGGAGAGACCCAGTACTTC	TRBD2	TRBJ2-5	NA	TRBV9
CASSYAGQGRGYEQYF	TGTGCCAGCAGTTACGCAGGACAGGGGAGGGGATACGAGCAGTACTTC	TRBD1	TRBJ2-7	NA	TRBV6-5
CAISDRDSANYGYTF	TGTGCCATCAGTGATCGGGACAGCGCTAACTATGGCTACACCTTC	TRBD1	TRBJ1-2	NA	TRBV10-3
CASSVGTGDAYEQYF	TGTGCCAGCAGCGTAGGAACAGGGGACGCCTACGAGCAGTACTTC	TRBD1	TRBJ2-7	NA	TRBV9
CASSWTGMAPGETQYF	TGTGCCAGCAGCTGGACAGGGATGGCCCCGGGAGAGACCCAGTACTTC	TRBD1	TRBJ2-5	NA	TRBV27
CASSPELGGELFF	TGTGCCAGCAGCCCGGAGCTGGGGGGGGAGCTGTTTTTT	NA	TRBJ2-2	NA	TRBV2
CASSLGADETQYF	TGCGCCAGCAGCTTAGGGGCGGATGAGACCCAGTACTTC	NA	TRBJ2-5	NA	TRBV5-1
CASSLGGTGPEQYF	TGCGCCAGCAGCTTGGGGGGGACAGGGCCCGAGCAGTACTTC	TRBD1	TRBJ2-7	NA	TRBV5-1
CACGGMGAGYTF	TGTGCCTGTGGGGGCATGGGCGCTGGCTACACCTTC	NA	TRBJ1-2	NA	TRBV30
CASSLGGTGAYQPQHF	TGTGCCAGCAGCTTGGGCGGGACAGGAGCCTATCAGCCCCAGCATTTT	TRBD1	TRBJ1-5	NA	TRBV7-9
CASSLTGGGLNEQFF	TGTGCCAGCAGCTTAACTGGCGGGGGGCTCAATGAGCAGTTCTTC	TRBD2	TRBJ2-1	NA	TRBV7-9
CASSPDRGLTDTQYF	TGTGCCAGCAGCCCGGACAGGGGCCTCACAGATACGCAGTATTTT	TRBD1	TRBJ2-3	NA	TRBV7-8
CASIRTRGDTEAFF	TGTGCCAGTATAAGGACTCGGGGGGACACTGAAGCTTTCTTT	NA	TRBJ1-1	NA	TRBV19